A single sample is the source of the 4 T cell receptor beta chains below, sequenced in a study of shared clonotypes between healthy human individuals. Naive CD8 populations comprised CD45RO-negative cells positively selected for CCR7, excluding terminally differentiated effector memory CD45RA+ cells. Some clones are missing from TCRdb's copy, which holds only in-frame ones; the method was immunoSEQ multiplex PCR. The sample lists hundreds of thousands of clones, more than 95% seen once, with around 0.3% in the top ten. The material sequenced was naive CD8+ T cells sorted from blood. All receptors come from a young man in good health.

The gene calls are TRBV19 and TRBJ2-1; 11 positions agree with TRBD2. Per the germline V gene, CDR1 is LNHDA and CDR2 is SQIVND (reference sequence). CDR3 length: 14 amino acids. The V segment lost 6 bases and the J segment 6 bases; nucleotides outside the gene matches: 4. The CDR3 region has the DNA TGTGCCAGTAGGGGACTAGCGGATATCAATGAGCAGTTCTTC. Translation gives CASRGLADINEQFF.

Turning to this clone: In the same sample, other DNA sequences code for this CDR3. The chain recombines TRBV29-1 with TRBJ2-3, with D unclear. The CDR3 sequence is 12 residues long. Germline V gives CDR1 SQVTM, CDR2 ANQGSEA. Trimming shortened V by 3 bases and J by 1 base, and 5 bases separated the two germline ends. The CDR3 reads CSVEDRTDTQYF. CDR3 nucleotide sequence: TGCAGCGTTGAGGACCGCACAGATACGCAGTATTTT.

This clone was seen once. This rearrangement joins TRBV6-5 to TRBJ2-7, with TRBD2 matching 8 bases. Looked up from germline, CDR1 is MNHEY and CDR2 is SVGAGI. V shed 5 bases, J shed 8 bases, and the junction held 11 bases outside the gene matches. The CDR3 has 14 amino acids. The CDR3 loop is CASSAFGSGKQQYF. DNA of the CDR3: TGTGCCAGCAGTGCCTTCGGTAGCGGGAAGCAGCAGTACTTC.

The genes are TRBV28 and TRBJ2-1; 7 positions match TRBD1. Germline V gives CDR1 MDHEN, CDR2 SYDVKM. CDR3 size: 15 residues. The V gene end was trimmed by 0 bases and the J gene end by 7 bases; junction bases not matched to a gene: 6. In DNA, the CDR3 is TGTGCCAGCAGTTTATGGAAAGGGGGCGTGAATGAGCAGTTCTTC. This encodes CASSLWKGGVNEQFF. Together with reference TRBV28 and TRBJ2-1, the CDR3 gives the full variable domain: DVKVTQSSRYLVKRTGEKVFLECVQDMDHENMFWYRQDPGLGLRLIYFSYDVKMKEKGDIPEGYSVSREKKERFSLILESASTNQTSMYLCASSLWKGGVNEQFFGPGTRLTVL.